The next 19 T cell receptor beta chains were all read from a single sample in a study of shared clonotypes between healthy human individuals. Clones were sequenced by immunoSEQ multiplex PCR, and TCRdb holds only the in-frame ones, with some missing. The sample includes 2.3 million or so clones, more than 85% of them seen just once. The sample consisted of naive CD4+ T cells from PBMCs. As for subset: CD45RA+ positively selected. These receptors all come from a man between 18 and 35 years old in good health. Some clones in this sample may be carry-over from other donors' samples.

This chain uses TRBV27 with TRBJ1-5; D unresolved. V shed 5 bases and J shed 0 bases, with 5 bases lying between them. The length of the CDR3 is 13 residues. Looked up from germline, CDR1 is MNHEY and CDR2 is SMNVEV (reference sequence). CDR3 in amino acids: CASSPISNQPQHF. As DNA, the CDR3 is TGTGCCAGCAGTCCTATTAGCAATCAGCCCCAGCATTTT.

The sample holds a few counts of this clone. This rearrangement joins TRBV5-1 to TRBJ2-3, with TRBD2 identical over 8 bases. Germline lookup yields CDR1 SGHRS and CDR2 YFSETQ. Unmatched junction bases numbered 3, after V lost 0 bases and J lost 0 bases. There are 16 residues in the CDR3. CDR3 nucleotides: TGCGCCAGCAGCTTGGAGGCTAGCGGGAGCACAGATACGCAGTATTTT. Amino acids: CASSLEASGSTDTQYF.

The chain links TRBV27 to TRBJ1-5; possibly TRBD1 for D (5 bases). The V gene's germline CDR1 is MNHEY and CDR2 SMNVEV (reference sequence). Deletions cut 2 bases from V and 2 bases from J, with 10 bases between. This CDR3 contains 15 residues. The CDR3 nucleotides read TGTGCCAGCAGTTTAAAGGGGCTAGGCAATCAGCCCCAGCATTTT. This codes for CASSLKGLGNQPQHF.

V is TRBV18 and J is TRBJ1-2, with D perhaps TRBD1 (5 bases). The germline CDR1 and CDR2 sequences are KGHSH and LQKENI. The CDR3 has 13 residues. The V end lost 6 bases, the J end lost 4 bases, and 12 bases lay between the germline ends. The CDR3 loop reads CASSGGVGYGYTF. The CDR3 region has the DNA TGTGCCAGCTCTGGAGGGGTGGGCTATGGCTACACCTTC.

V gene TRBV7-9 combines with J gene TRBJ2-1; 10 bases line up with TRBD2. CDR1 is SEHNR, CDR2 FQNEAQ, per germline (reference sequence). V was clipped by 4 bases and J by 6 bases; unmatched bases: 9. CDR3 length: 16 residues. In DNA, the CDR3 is TGTGCCAGCAGCTACCCTCTAGCGGGAGAAGTCAATGAGCAGTTCTTC. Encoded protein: CASSYPLAGEVNEQFF.

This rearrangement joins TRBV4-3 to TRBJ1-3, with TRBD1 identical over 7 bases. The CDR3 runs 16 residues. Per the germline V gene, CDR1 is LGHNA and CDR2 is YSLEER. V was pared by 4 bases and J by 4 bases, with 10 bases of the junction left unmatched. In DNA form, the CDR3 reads TGCGCCAGCAGCCCACGACAGGGCACGACAGGAAACACCATATATTTT. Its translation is CASSPRQGTTGNTIYF.

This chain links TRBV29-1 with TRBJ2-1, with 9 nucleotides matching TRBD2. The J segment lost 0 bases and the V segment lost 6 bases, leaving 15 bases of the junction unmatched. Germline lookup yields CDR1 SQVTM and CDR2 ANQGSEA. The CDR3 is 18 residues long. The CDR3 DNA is TGCAGCGTCGCCCCCGGGACTAGCTCCTCAAGCTCCTACAATGAGCAGTTCTTC. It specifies CSVAPGTSSSSSYNEQFF.

The chain's CDR3 is CASIMGLTGELFF. The CDR3 bases are TGTGCCAGCATTATGGGCCTCACCGGGGAGCTGTTTTTT. This chain joins TRBV2 and TRBJ2-2; D remains unclear. Germline V lookup: CDR1 SNHLY, CDR2 FYNNEI. The CDR3 consists of 13 residues. Trimming took off 7 bases at V and 4 bases at J, with 10 bases between the two ends.

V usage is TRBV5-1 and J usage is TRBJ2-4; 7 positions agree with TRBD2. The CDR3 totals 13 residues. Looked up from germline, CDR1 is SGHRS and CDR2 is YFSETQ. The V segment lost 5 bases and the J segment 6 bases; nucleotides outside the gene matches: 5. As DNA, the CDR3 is TGCGCCAGCAGAGAATCTAGCGGAAACATTCAGTACTTC. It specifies CASRESSGNIQYF.

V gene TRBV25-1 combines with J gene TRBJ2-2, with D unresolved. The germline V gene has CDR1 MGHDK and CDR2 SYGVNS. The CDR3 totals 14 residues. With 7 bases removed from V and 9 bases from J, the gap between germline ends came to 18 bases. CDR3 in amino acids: CASTPDILVRELFF. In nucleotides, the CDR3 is TGTGCCAGCACCCCCGACATATTGGTTCGGGAGCTGTTTTTT.

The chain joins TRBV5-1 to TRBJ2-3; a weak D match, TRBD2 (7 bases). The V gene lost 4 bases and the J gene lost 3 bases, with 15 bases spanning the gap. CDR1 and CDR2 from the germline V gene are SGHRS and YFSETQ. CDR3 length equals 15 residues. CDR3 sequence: CASSPPGGLTDTQYF. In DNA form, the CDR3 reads TGCGCCAGCAGCCCTCCCGGGGGGCTGACAGATACGCAGTATTTT.

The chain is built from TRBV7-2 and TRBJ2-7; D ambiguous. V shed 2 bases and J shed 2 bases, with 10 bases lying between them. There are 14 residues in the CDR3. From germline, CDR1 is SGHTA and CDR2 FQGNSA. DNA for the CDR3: TGTGCCAGCAGCTTATTCGGCGGAACCTACGAGCAGTACTTC. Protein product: CASSLFGGTYEQYF.

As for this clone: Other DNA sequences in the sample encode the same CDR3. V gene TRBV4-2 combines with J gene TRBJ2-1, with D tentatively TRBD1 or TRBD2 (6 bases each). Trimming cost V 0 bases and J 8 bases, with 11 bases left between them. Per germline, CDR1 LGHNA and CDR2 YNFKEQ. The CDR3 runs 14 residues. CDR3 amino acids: CASSQDGGGDEQFF. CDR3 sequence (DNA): TGTGCCAGCAGCCAAGACGGGGGCGGGGATGAGCAGTTCTTC.

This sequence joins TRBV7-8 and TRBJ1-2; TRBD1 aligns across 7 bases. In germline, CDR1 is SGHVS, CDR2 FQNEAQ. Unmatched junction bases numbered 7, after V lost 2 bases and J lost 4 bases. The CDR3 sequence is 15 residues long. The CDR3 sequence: CASSLFGDRSYGYTF. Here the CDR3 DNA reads TGTGCCAGCAGCTTATTTGGGGACAGAAGCTATGGCTACACCTTC.

CDR3 sequence reads: CAPGGCEGEAFF. The CDR3 DNA follows: TGTGCCCCCGGAGGTTGTGAAGGTGAAGCTTTCTTT. The genes are TRBV6-5 and TRBJ1-1; no definite D call. CDR1 is MNHEY and CDR2 is SVGAGI in the germline V gene. The CDR3 runs 12 residues. V lost 11 bases, J lost 7 bases, and 17 bases lay in between.

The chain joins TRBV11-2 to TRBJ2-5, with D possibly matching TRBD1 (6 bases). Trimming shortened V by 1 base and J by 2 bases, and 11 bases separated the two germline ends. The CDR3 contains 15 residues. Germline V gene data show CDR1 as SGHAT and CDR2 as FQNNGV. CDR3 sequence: CASSLVPRGQETQYF. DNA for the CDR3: TGTGCCAGCAGCTTAGTGCCTAGGGGGCAAGAGACCCAGTACTTC. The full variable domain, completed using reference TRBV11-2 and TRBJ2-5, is EAGVAQSPRYKIIEKRQSVAFWCNPISGHATLYWYQQILGQGPKLLIQFQNNGVVDDSQLPKDRFSAERLKGVDSTLKIQPAKLEDSAVYLCASSLVPRGQETQYFGPGTRLLVL.

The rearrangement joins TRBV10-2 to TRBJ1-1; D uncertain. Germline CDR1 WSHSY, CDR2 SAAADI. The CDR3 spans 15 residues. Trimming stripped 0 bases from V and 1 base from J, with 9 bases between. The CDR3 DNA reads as TGCGCCAGCAGTGAGTCGACTCGGCGGAACACTGAAGCTTTCTTT. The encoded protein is CASSESTRRNTEAFF.

The CDR3 bases are TGTGCCAGCAGTGACTCGAGGTCCTCCCACTATCAGCCCCAGCATTTT. Translating it yields CASSDSRSSHYQPQHF. V usage is TRBV6-4 and J usage is TRBJ1-5, with D hard to call. CDR3 length equals 16 residues. The germline V gene encodes CDR1 MRHNA and CDR2 SNTAGT. V shed 0 bases and J shed 5 bases, with 14 bases lying between them.

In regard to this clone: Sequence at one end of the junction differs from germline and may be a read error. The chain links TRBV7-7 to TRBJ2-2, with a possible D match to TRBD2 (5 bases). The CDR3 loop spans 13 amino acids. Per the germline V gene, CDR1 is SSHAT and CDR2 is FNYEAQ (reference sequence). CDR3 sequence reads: CASTLGNAGELFF. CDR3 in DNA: TGTGCCAGCACCCTCGGGAACGCCGGGGAGCTGTTTTTT.